The present T cell receptor (beta chain) was sequenced within a study of CD8+ T cells in alopecia areata. Study at large: Spontaneous alopecia affected the approximately 6-12-month-old C3H/HeJ graft donors, whose skin was transplanted to approximately 6-11-week-old female C3H/HeJ mice. Points from the study as a whole: Possibly because of HLA-related factors, TCR sharing was less clear across patients than in mice.

Markers including CD4, CD8alpha, NKG2D and NKG2ACE guided sorting of pooled cutaneous lymph node cells. Investigators isolated RNA and reverse transcribed it into cDNA to act as the sequencing template. Some clones are missing from TCRdb's copy, which holds only in-frame ones; the method was immunoSEQ multiplex PCR. The sample presents about 270,000 clones, none singletons. About this clone: Its cognate antigen is unknown. All gene names here are mouse names. The read ends 4 residues shy of where the CDR3 ends; the end is completed using the germline J gene.

V lost 4 bases and J lost 1, with 8 bases in between. In germline, CDR1 is FNHDT, CDR2 SITEND (reference sequence). This CDR3 region has 13 residues. The source of this sequence is a C3H/HeJ mouse with alopecia areata. The mouse line has the MHC haplotype H2-k. This chain joins TRBV19 and TRBJ1-2; no clear D. Sequencing used CD4+ T cells sorted from a lymph node. The sequenced CDR3 bases are TGTGCCAGCAGTCCCCAGAAAAACTCC. This gives the protein CASSPQKNS. The entire CDR3 protein is CASSPQKNSDYTF.